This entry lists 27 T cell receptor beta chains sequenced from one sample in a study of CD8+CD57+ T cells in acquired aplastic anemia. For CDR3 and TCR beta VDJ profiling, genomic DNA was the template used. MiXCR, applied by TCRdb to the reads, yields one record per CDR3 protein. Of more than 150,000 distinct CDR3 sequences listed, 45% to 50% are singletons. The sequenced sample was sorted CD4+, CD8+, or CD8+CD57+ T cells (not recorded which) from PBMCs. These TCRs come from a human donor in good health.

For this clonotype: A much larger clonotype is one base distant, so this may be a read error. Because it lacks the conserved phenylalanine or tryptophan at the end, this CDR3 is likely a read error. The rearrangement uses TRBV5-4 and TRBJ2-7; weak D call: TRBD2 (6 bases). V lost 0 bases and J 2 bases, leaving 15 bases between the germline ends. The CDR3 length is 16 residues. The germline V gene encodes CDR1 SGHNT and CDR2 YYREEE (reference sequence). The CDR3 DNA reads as TGTGCCAGCAGCTTGGGGCGGGGCGGCGGGGCCTACGAGCAGTACCTC. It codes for CASSLGRGGGAYEQYL.

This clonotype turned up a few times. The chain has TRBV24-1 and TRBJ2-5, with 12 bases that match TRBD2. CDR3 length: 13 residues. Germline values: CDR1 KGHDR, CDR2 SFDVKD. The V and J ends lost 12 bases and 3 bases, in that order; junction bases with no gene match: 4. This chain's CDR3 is CADLAGGKETQYF. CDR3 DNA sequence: TGTGCCGACCTAGCGGGGGGGAAAGAGACCCAGTACTTC.

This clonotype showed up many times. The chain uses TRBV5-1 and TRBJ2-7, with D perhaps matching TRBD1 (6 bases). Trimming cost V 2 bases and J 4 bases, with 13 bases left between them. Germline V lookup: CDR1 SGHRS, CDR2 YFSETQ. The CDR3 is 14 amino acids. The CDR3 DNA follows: TGCGCCAGCAGCTTTGAGGGGGAGAGGTACGAGCAGTACTTC. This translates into CASSFEGERYEQYF. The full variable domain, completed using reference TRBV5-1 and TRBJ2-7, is KAGVTQTPRYLIKTRGQQVTLSCSPISGHRSVSWYQQTPGQGLQFLFEYFSETQRNKGNFPGRFSGRQFSNSRSEMNVSTLELGDSALYLCASSFEGERYEQYFGPGTRLTVT.

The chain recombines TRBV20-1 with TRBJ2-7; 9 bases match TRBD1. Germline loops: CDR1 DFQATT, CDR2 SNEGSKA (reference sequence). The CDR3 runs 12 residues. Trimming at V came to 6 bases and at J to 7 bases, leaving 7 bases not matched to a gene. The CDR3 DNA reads TGCAGTGCCCCGGACAGGGGCGGAGAGCAGTACTTC. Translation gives CSAPDRGGEQYF.

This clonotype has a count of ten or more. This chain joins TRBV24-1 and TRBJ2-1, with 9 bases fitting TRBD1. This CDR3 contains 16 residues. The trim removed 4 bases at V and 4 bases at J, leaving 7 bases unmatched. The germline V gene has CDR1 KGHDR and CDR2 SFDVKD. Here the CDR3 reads CATSDPTGTGYNEQFF. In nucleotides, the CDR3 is TGTGCCACCAGTGACCCAACCGGGACAGGGTACAATGAGCAGTTCTTC.

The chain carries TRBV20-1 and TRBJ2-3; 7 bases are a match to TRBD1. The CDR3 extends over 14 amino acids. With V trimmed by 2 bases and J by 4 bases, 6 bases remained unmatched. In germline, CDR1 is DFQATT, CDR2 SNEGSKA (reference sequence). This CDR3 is CSARPTGMADTQYF. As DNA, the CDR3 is TGCAGTGCTAGACCGACAGGGATGGCAGATACGCAGTATTTT.

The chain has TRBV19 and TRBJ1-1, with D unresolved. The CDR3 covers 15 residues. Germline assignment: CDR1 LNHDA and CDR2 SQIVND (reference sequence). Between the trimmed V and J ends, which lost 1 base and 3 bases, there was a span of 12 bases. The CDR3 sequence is CASSIVGIWDTEAFF. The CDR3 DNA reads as TGTGCCAGTAGTATAGTCGGTATTTGGGACACTGAAGCTTTCTTT.

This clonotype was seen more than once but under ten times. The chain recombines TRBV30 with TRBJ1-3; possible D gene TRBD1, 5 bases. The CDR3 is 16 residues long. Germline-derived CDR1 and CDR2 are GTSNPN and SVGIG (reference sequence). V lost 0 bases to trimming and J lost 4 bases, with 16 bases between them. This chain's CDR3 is CAWSVRKGPIGNTIYF. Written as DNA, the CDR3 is TGTGCCTGGAGTGTACGAAAGGGGCCAATCGGAAACACCATATATTTT.

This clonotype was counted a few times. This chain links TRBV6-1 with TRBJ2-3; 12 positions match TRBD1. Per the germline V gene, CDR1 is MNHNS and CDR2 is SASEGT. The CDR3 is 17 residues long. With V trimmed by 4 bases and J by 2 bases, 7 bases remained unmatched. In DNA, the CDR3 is TGTGCCAGCAGTGCCGCCGGGACAGGGGGCCCCACAGATACGCAGTATTTT. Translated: CASSAAGTGGPTDTQYF.

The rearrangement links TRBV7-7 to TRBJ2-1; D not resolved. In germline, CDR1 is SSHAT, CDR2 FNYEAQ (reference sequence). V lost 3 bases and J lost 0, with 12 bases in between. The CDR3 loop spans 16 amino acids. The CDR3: CASSLAGPISYNEQFF. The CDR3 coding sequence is TGTGCCAGCAGCTTGGCAGGACCGATCTCCTACAATGAGCAGTTCTTC.

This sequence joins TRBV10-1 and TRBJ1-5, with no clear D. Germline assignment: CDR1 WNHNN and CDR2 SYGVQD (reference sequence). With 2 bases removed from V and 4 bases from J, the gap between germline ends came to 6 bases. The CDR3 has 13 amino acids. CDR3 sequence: CASSESRNQPQHF. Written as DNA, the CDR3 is TGCGCCAGCAGTGAGAGCAGAAATCAGCCCCAGCATTTT.

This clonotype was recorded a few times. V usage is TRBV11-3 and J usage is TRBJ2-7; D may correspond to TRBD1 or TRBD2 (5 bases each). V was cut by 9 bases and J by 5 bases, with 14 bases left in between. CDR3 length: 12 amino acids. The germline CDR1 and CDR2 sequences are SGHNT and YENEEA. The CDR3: CASSPGADEQYF. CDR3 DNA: TGTGCCAGTAGCCCCGGGGCGGACGAGCAGTACTTC.

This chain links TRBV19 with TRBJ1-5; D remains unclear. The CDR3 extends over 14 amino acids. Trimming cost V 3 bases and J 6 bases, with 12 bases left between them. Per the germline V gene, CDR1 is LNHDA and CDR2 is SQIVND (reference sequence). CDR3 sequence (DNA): TGTGCCAGTAGTATGCTTGAGGTCTCTCAGCCCCAGCATTTT. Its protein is CASSMLEVSQPQHF.

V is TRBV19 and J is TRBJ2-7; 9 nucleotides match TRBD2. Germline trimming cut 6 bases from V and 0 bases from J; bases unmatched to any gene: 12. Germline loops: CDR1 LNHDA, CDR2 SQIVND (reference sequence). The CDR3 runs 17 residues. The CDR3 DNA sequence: TGTGCCAGTAGGCCGGGGACTAGCCTTAGGAGCTCCTACGAGCAGTACTTC. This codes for CASRPGTSLRSSYEQYF.

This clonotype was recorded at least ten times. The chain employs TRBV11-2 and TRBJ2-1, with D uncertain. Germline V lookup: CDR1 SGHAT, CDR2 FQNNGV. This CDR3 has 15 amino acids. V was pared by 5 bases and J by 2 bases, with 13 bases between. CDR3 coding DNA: TGTGCCAGCAGCCGTCGACACGGAGCCTACAATGAGCAGTTCTTC. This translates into CASSRRHGAYNEQFF.

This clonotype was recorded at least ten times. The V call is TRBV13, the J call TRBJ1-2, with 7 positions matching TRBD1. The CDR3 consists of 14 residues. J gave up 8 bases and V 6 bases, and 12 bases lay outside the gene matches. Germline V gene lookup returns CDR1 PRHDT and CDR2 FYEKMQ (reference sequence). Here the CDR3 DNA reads TGTGCCAGCAGGTACAGGGGAGGCAAGTTGGGCTACACCTTC. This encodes CASRYRGGKLGYTF.

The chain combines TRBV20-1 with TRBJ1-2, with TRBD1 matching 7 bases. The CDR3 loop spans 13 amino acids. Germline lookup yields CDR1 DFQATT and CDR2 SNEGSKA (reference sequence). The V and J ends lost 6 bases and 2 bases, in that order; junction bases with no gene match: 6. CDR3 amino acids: CSARGQVNYGYTF. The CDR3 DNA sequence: TGCAGTGCCCGAGGACAGGTGAACTATGGCTACACCTTC.

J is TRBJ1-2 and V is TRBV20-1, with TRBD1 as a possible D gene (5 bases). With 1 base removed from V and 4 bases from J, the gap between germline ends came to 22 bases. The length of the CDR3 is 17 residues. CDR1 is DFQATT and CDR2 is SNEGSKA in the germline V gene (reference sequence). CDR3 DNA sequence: TGCAGTGCTAGAGGGTGGGGGACGGAGACCTATCGCTATGGCTACACCTTC. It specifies CSARGWGTETYRYGYTF.

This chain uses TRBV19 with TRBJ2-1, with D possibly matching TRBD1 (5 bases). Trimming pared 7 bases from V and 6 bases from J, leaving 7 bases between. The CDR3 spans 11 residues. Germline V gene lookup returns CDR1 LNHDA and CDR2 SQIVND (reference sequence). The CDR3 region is CASTGFNEQFF. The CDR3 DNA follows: TGTGCCAGTACAGGGTTCAATGAGCAGTTCTTC.

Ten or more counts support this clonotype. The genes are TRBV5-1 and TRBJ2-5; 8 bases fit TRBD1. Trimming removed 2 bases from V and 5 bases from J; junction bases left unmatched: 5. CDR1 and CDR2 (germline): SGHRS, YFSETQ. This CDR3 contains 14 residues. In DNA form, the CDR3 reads TGCGCCAGCAGCTTACAGGGGGTGGGTGAGACCCAGTACTTC. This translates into CASSLQGVGETQYF.

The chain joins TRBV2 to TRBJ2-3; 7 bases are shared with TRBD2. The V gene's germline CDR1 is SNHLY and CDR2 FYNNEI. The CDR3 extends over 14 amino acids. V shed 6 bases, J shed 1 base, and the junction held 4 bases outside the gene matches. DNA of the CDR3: TGTGCCAGCAGCTTACTAGCGCGCACAGATACGCAGTATTTT. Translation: CASSLLARTDTQYF.

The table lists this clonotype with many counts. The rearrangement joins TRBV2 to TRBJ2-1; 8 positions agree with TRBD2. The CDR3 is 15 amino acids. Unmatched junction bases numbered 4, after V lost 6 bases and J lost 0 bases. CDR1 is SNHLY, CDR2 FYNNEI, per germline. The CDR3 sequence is CASRPTSGSYNEQFF. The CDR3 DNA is TGTGCCAGCAGGCCCACTAGCGGCTCCTACAATGAGCAGTTCTTC.

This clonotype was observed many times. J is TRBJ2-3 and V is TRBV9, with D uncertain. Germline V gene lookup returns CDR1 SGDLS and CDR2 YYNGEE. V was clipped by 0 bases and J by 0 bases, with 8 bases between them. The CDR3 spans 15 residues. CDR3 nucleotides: TGTGCCAGCAGCGTAGTTGGGGTAAGCACAGATACGCAGTATTTT. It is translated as CASSVVGVSTDTQYF.

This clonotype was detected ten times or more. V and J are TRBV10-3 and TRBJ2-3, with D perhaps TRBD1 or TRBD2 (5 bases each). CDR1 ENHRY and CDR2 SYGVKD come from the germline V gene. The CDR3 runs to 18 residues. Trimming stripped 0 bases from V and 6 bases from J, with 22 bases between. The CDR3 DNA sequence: TGTGCCATCAGTGAGTCAATAGGGACGCCCTACCCGGAGGATACGCAGTATTTT. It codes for CAISESIGTPYPEDTQYF.

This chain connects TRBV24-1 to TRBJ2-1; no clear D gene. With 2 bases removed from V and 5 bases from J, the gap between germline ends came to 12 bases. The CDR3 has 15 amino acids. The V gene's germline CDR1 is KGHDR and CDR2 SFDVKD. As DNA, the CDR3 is TGTGCCACCAGTGATTCCCTGACTGTTCACAATGAGCAGTTCTTC. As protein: CATSDSLTVHNEQFF.

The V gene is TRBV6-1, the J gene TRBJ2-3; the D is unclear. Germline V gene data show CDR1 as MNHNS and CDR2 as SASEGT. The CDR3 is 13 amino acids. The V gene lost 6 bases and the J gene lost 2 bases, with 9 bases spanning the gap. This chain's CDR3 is CASRAWTTDTQYF. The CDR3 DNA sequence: TGTGCCAGCAGGGCCTGGACCACAGATACGCAGTATTTT.

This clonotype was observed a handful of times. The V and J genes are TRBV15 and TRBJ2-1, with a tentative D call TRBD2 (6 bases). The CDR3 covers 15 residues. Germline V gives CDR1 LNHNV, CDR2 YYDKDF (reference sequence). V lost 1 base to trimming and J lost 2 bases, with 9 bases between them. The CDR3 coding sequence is TGTGCCACCAGCAGAGCCAGCGGGCCCTACAATGAGCAGTTCTTC. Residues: CATSRASGPYNEQFF.